Listed below are T cell receptor beta chains from one sample, sequenced in a study of blood T cell repertoires in COVID-19. The assay was immunoSEQ multiplex PCR, and TCRdb's table has in-frame clones only and misses some. The sample has 95,000 to 110,000 clones, about 91% seen once. Sample: peripheral blood. The receptors come from a human donor in a cohort sampled during active COVID-19. The CDR3 runs from the conserved cysteine through the conserved F or W. D genes are given only for firm matches. Clone size is not always given. Where it is, it says once, few, many or a class for expanded clones.

TRBV18	TRBJ2-7	NA	NA	TGTGCCAGCTCACCACCGGTGGGACGGACGGGGAGGGAGCAGTACTTC	CASSPPVGRTGREQYF
TRBV9	TRBJ1-2	NA	NA	TGTGCCAGCAGCGTAGGTGTGACTCCTAACTATGGCTACACCTTC	CASSVGVTPNYGYTF
TRBV7-2	TRBJ1-1	NA	NA	TGTGCCAGCAGCCGACGGGGAGCTGAAGCTTTCTTT	CASSRRGAEAFF
TRBV7-6	TRBJ1-1	NA	TRBD1	TGTGCCAGCAGCCCGGGGACAGGGGGCACTGAAGCTTTCTTT	CASSPGTGGTEAFF
TRBV19	TRBJ1-3	NA	TRBD1	TGTGCCAGTAGTATATCCCCAGGGGGCGATGGAAACACCATATATTTT	CASSISPGGDGNTIYF
TRBV12-5	TRBJ2-3	once	NA	TGTGCTAGTGGTGGCCCCCGGGGAACCACAGATACGCAGTATTTT	CASGGPRGTTDTQYF
TRBV4-3	TRBJ2-7	NA	NA	TGCGCCAGCAGCCAAGATAGGGGATACGAGCAGTACTTC	CASSQDRGYEQYF
TRBV5-5	TRBJ2-1	NA	NA	TGTGCCAGCAGTCTGAACCCCAGCGGCCTTTCCTACAATGAGCAGTTCTTC	CASSLNPSGLSYNEQFF
TRBV10-3	TRBJ1-2	NA	TRBD1	TGTGCCATGCGGGGACAGCTTTACTATGGCTACACCTTC	CAMRGQLYYGYTF
TRBV19	TRBJ2-2	once	NA	TGTGCCAGTAGACGAGATAACCCGGGTACCGGGGAGCTGTTTTTT	CASRRDNPGTGELFF
TRBV27	TRBJ2-3	NA	TRBD2	TGTGCCAGCAGCCCGGGACTAGCCACAGATACGCAGTATTTT	CASSPGLATDTQYF
TRBV28	TRBJ1-5	NA	NA	TGTGCCAGCCTCGGAGGGGCCCAGCCCCAGCATTTT	CASLGGAQPQHF
TRBV7-2	TRBJ2-1	NA	TRBD2	TGTGCCAGCAGCTTAGATCTAGCGGGGGGGCCTTTCGATGAGCAGTTCTTC	CASSLDLAGGPFDEQFF
TRBV11-2	TRBJ1-2	NA	NA	TGTGCCAGCAGCTCCCTTTCAGTGGATGGCTACACCTTC	CASSSLSVDGYTF